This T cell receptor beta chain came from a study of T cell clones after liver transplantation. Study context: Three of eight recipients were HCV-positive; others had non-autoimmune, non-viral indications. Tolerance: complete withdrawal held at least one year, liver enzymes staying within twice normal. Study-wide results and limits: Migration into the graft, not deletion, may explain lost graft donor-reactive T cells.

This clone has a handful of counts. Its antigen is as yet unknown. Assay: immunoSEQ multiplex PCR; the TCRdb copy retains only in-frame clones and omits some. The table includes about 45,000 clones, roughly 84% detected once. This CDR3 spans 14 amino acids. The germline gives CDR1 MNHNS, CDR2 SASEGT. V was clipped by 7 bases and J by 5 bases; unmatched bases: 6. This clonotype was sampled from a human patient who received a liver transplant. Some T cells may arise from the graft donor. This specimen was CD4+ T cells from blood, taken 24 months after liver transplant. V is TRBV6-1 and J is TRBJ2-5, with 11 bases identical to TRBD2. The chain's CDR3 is CASNSGRGWETQYF. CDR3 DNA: TGTGCCAGCAATAGCGGGAGGGGTTGGGAGACCCAGTACTTC.